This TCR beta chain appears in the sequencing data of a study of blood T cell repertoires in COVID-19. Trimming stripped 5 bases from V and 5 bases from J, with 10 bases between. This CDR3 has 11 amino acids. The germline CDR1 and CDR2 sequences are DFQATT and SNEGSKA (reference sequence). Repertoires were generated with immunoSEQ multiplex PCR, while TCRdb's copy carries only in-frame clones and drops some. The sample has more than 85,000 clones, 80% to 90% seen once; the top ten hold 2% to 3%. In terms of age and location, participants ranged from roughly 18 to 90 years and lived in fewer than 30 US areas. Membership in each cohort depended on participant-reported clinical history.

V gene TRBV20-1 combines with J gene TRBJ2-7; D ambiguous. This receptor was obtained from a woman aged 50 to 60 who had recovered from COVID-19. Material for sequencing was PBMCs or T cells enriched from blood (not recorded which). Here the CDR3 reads CSAAHGDEQYF. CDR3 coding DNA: TGCAGTGCTGCCCACGGAGACGAGCAGTACTTC.